The present T cell receptor (beta chain) was sequenced within a study of T cell responses to AZD1222 COVID-19 vaccine. Whole-study findings and limits: The donor group comprised mostly white British people and more females; the analysis possibly underestimated clonal diversity.

Trimming removed 10 bases from V and 4 bases from J, with 22 bases in between. The V gene's germline CDR1 is SGHVS and CDR2 FNYEAQ. This CDR3 is built from 15 residues. Details on this clone: Its target is unknown.

Repertoires were generated with immunoSEQ multiplex PCR, while TCRdb's copy carries only in-frame clones and drops some. The sample yields about 220,000 clones, 90% to 95% seen once. The sample here was peripheral blood, taken on day 0 of MenACWY control vaccination. The V and J genes are TRBV7-6 and TRBJ1-1; tentatively, D is TRBD1 (5 bases). The receptor's source is an adult in good health. The CDR3 DNA follows: TGTGCCACCGCCGCCGGGAATTGGGGGGTCACTGAAGCTTTCTTT. Translated, it gives CATAAGNWGVTEAFF.